This T cell receptor (beta chain) is drawn from a study of human T cells and chemical hapten exposure. Study summary: Donors were sensitized with 2% DPC on the upper inner arm.

TCRdb analysed the RACE reads with MiXCR anew, one entry per CDR3 protein. Among 95,000 to 130,000 distinct CDR3 sequences, 9.5% to 13% were seen once, and the ten largest hold roughly 1.5%. Specified time point: patch test 1, 2 weeks after DPC sensitization. As for treatment: therapeutic diphenylcyclopropenone sensitization with weekly scalp DPC. Each patch test followed a blood draw. The length of the CDR3 is 14 residues. V was shortened by 2 bases and J by 5 bases, with 12 bases between the two germline ends. CDR1 is SQVTM, CDR2 ANQGSEA, per germline. This receptor was taken from a woman in her forties or fifties with alopecia areata. Some clones in this sample may be carry-over from other donors' samples. This chain joins TRBV29-1 and TRBJ1-4; a possible D gene is TRBD1 (5 bases). The material was whole blood, obtained in connection with sensitization to the hapten diphenylcyclopropenone (DPC). In nucleotides, the CDR3 is TGCAGCGTTGAACCACAGGACTTAAATGAAAAACTGTTTTTT. Protein sequence: CSVEPQDLNEKLFF.